The 31 T cell receptor beta chains listed next were all sequenced from one sample in a study of neurological immune-mediated disorders. One entry per CDR3 protein, called by TCRdb with MiXCR from the 5' RACE reads. Among 70,000 to 95,000 distinct CDR3 sequences listed, about a sixth were seen once. Sample: PBMCs. These receptor sequences come from a woman aged 40 to 50 in good health.

This clonotype was seen repeatedly, ten times or more. This chain connects TRBV20-1 to TRBJ2-7; D gene ambiguous. This CDR3 has 14 amino acids. Germline V CDR1 and CDR2: DFQATT, SNEGSKA (reference sequence). Trimming left V 3 bases short and J 2 bases short, with 14 bases between. The CDR3 spells CSASPLSGAYEQYV. CDR3 nucleotide sequence: TGCAGTGCTAGCCCTTTATCGGGCGCCTACGAGCAGTACGTC.

In its sample, this clonotype was seen a few times. The chain combines TRBV12-5 with TRBJ2-1; possibly TRBD2 for D (6 bases). Germline V gives CDR1 LGHNT, CDR2 FRNRAP. This CDR3 has 18 residues. V was trimmed by 0 bases and J by 6 bases, leaving 21 bases between them. The DNA of the CDR3 is TGTGCTAGTGGTTTGGTACCTGTGGGGGGTCGCCTTTTCAATGAGCAGTTCTTC. This translates into CASGLVPVGGRLFNEQFF.

This clonotype occurred many times. This rearrangement joins TRBV20-1 to TRBJ2-5; D tentatively fits TRBD1 or TRBD2 (5 bases each). The length of the CDR3 is 14 residues. V lost 6 bases, J lost 6 bases, and 20 bases lay in between. The germline V gene has CDR1 DFQATT and CDR2 SNEGSKA (reference sequence). The CDR3 DNA reads as TGCAGTGCGCACTTACCGAAGGGGACGCAGACCCAGTACTTC. This translates into CSAHLPKGTQTQYF.

This clonotype was found many times. This chain joins TRBV5-1 and TRBJ2-2, with 8 bases matching TRBD1. The germline CDR1 and CDR2 sequences are SGHRS and YFSETQ. J lost 7 bases, V lost 7 bases, and 6 bases had no gene match. The CDR3 is 13 amino acids. CDR3 DNA: TGCGCCAGCCGGCACAGGGGGGACGGGGAGCTGTTTTTT. This gives the protein CASRHRGDGELFF.

The table lists this clonotype with many counts. This chain links TRBV20-1 with TRBJ2-5, with D maybe TRBD2 (6 bases). The CDR3 totals 11 residues. Trimming took 5 bases from V and 3 from J, leaving 7 bases between them. The V gene's germline CDR1 is DFQATT and CDR2 SNEGSKA (reference sequence). The CDR3 reads CSAGGEETQYF. CDR3 sequence (DNA): TGCAGTGCTGGAGGGGAAGAGACCCAGTACTTC.

This clonotype was observed at least ten times. V gene TRBV28 combines with J gene TRBJ1-2; 11 nucleotides line up with TRBD1. CDR3 size: 16 residues. With V trimmed by 5 bases and J by 8 bases, 13 bases remained unmatched. Looked up from germline, CDR1 is MDHEN and CDR2 is SYDVKM. The CDR3 loop reads CASSPSPEDRGPGYTF. The CDR3 DNA follows: TGTGCCAGCAGTCCCTCCCCCGAGGACAGGGGGCCCGGCTACACCTTC.

J is TRBJ1-1 and V is TRBV20-1; 7 bases align to TRBD1. Germline CDR1 DFQATT, CDR2 SNEGSKA (reference sequence). The CDR3 is 16 residues long. V lost 5 bases, J lost 0 bases, and 12 bases stayed unmatched. CDR3 bases: TGCAGTGCTGGCCAAGGGGGCACTTTAATGAACACTGAAGCTTTCTTT. This codes for CSAGQGGTLMNTEAFF.

This clonotype was detected many times. The rearrangement uses TRBV20-1 and TRBJ2-3; D perhaps matches TRBD1 (5 bases). In germline, CDR1 is DFQATT, CDR2 SNEGSKA (reference sequence). Trimming stripped 3 bases from V and 2 bases from J, with 9 bases between. CDR3 length: 13 residues. In DNA, the CDR3 is TGCAGTGCTAGGGGGCTCATCACAGATACGCAGTATTTT. It encodes CSARGLITDTQYF.

This clonotype was seen repeatedly, ten times or more. The rearrangement joins TRBV25-1 to TRBJ2-7; possibly TRBD2 for D (5 bases). Germline V gene data show CDR1 as MGHDK and CDR2 as SYGVNS. The V end lost 7 bases, the J end lost 6 bases, and 13 bases lay between the germline ends. The CDR3 loop spans 12 amino acids. CDR3 residues: CASKAPEGEQYF. CDR3 nucleotide sequence: TGTGCCAGCAAGGCACCCGAGGGCGAGCAGTACTTC.

This clonotype was found many times. The chain links TRBV20-1 to TRBJ2-3; the D is unclear. Germline assignment: CDR1 DFQATT and CDR2 SNEGSKA (reference sequence). CDR3 size: 10 residues. Trimming left V 6 bases short and J 3 bases short, with 4 bases between. CDR3: CSAATDTQYF. The CDR3 DNA reads as TGCAGTGCCGCGACAGATACGCAGTATTTT.

This clonotype was picked up many times. One junction end disagrees with the germline gene, perhaps due to a read error. CDR3 region: CASSGAGASFNEQFF. CDR3 in DNA: TGCGCCAGCAGCGGGGCGGGGGCCTCCTTCAATGAGCAGTTCTTC. V usage is TRBV5-1 and J usage is TRBJ2-1; tentative D call: TRBD2 (7 bases). The V gene's germline CDR1 is SGHRS and CDR2 YFSETQ. This CDR3 region has 15 residues.

This clonotype has ten or more counts. The genes are TRBV6-1 and TRBJ1-6; 7 nucleotides align to TRBD1. CDR1 and CDR2 from the germline V gene are MNHNS and SASEGT. Trimming cost V 6 bases and J 5 bases; bases outside gene matches: 10. This CDR3 has 16 residues. The CDR3: CASRKNGQANNSPLHF. CDR3 bases: TGTGCCAGCAGAAAAAACGGACAGGCAAATAATTCACCCCTCCACTTT.

The DNA for the CDR3 is TGTGCCAGCAGCCCAGGGGCCCCCTCGAACACTGAAGCTTTCTTT. Protein: CASSPGAPSNTEAFF. V usage is TRBV6-6 and J usage is TRBJ1-1, with D maybe TRBD1 (6 bases). CDR3 size: 15 residues. CDR1 is MNHNY, CDR2 SVGAGI, per germline (reference sequence). Between the trimmed V and J ends, which lost 6 bases and 1 base, there was a span of 15 bases.

This clonotype was picked up a small number of times. The chain combines TRBV28 with TRBJ1-6; D is possibly TRBD1 (5 bases). Per germline, CDR1 MDHEN and CDR2 SYDVKM. V shed 3 bases and J shed 9 bases, with 18 bases lying between them. This CDR3 comprises 16 residues. CDR3 sequence: CASSLPGPPTGSPLHF. In nucleotides, the CDR3 is TGTGCCAGCAGTTTGCCGGGACCCCCGACGGGTTCACCCCTCCACTTT.

This clonotype occurred many times. The rearrangement uses TRBV3-1 and TRBJ2-3; a possible D gene is TRBD2 (6 bases). The CDR3 contains 15 residues. CDR1 is LGHDT and CDR2 is YNNKEL in the germline V gene (reference sequence). The ends were cut back, 4 bases at V and 4 bases at J, with 15 bases in the middle. CDR3 protein: CASSPMAGLADTQYF. The CDR3 DNA sequence: TGTGCCAGCAGCCCGATGGCGGGGTTAGCAGATACGCAGTATTTT.

This clonotype was detected ten times or more. The CDR3 loop is CASSQDSPAGETQYF. As DNA, the CDR3 is TGTGCCAGCAGCCAAGATTCCCCAGCAGGAGAGACCCAGTACTTC. This chain uses TRBV3-1 with TRBJ2-5; D remains unclear. The germline CDR1 and CDR2 sequences are LGHDT and YNNKEL (reference sequence). With 0 bases removed from V and 4 bases from J, the gap between germline ends came to 12 bases. The CDR3 runs 15 residues.

This clonotype was seen ten or more times. The V call is TRBV5-1, the J call TRBJ1-1; TRBD1 aligns across 10 bases. The CDR3 covers 14 residues. V lost 3 bases, J lost 7 bases, and 6 bases stayed unmatched. CDR1 is SGHRS and CDR2 is YFSETQ in the germline V gene. CDR3: CASSSGQGSIEAFF. The CDR3 DNA sequence: TGCGCCAGCAGCTCGGGACAGGGGTCTATTGAAGCTTTCTTT.

This clonotype was counted many times. CDR3 sequence: CASSLGQGGGQETQYF. CDR3 sequence (DNA): TGTGCCAGCAGCTTGGGACAGGGGGGTGGCCAAGAGACCCAGTACTTC. J is TRBJ2-5 and V is TRBV5-5, with 9 bases fitting TRBD1. This CDR3 region has 16 residues. From germline, CDR1 is SGHKS and CDR2 YYEKEE (reference sequence). Germline trimming cut 0 bases from V and 1 base from J; bases unmatched to any gene: 4.

As for this clonotype: No conserved phenylalanine or tryptophan is present at the end of the CDR3, so a read error is the likely explanation. This chain links TRBV20-1 with TRBJ2-2; D not certain. The CDR3 sequence is 15 residues long. Trimming cost V 1 base and J 1 base, with 10 bases left between them. Germline values: CDR1 DFQATT, CDR2 SNEGSKA (reference sequence). The CDR3 bases are TGCAGTGCTAGAGGGGCTCAGGAGAACACCGGGGAGCTGTTTTTA. Translation gives CSARGAQENTGELFL.

Ten or more counts support this clonotype. The chain links TRBV20-1 to TRBJ1-2; 8 nucleotides line up with TRBD1. The CDR3 runs to 14 residues. V lost 3 bases, J lost 3 bases, and 6 bases stayed unmatched. CDR1 and CDR2 (germline): DFQATT, SNEGSKA (reference sequence). DNA of the CDR3: TGCAGTGCTAGTTCCCAGGGGGCTCACTATGGCTACACCTTC. Its protein product is CSASSQGAHYGYTF.

There are a few counts of this clonotype. The rearrangement links TRBV4-2 to TRBJ2-3, with 7 bases fitting TRBD2. This CDR3 has 18 residues. V gave up 4 bases and J gave up 4 bases; unmatched junction bases: 17. The germline CDR1 and CDR2 sequences are LGHNA and YNFKEQ. The CDR3 spells CASSLDIPGLKYADTQYF. CDR3 DNA: TGTGCCAGCAGCCTCGACATCCCGGGACTAAAGTATGCAGATACGCAGTATTTT.

This clonotype is medium-sized (0.01 to 0.1%). This is likely a read error, given that the CDR3 carries no conserved phenylalanine or tryptophan at its end. The limits of the CDR3 on the DNA are not certain, so only TCRdb's listed CDR3 is given. The rearrangement uses TRBV5-6 and TRBJ1-6; the table calls TRBD1, which could not be checked here. The CDR3 numbers 10 amino acids, ends counted. Germline values: CDR1 SGHDT, CDR2 YYEEEE. The CDR3 sequence is CASRNRLPAR.

This clonotype was seen many times. The V call is TRBV5-1, the J call TRBJ2-2, with D maybe TRBD2 (5 bases). This CDR3 contains 15 residues. Germline CDR1 and CDR2: SGHRS and YFSETQ. V was trimmed by 2 bases and J by 3 bases, leaving 11 bases between them. Here the CDR3 reads CASSLSGKHTGELFF. In DNA, the CDR3 is TGCGCCAGCAGCTTATCGGGGAAACACACCGGGGAGCTGTTTTTT.

This clonotype was recorded at least ten times. V and J are TRBV12-3 or TRBV12-4 and TRBJ2-5; D assignment may be TRBD1 or TRBD2 (6 bases each). This CDR3 has 16 residues. Deletions cut 6 bases from V and 5 bases from J, with 22 bases between. The CDR3 nucleotides read TGTGCCAGCAGGTCGGGGGCAGCAGGGCTTCGGGAGACCCAGTACTTC. It specifies CASRSGAAGLRETQYF.

This clonotype appeared many times. At one end, the junction sequence differs from germline, possibly due to a read error. The V and J genes are TRBV3-1 and TRBJ1-6; perhaps TRBD1 as D (5 bases). Germline lookup yields CDR1 LGHDT and CDR2 YNNKEL (reference sequence). This CDR3 region has 14 residues. As DNA, the CDR3 is TGTGCCAGCACCCAAGGGGAATTACGTTCACCCCTCCACTTT. Translation: CASTQGELRSPLHF.

This clonotype has a count of ten or more. The CDR3 bases are TGCAGTGCTAGTCAATCGGGGGTCGCCCGGGAGACCCAGTACTTC. Protein sequence: CSASQSGVARETQYF. The chain uses TRBV20-1 and TRBJ2-5; perhaps TRBD2 as D (6 bases). The CDR3 covers 15 residues. The germline V gene has CDR1 DFQATT and CDR2 SNEGSKA (reference sequence). The V end lost 3 bases, the J end lost 5 bases, and 19 bases lay between the germline ends.

In its sample, this clonotype was seen many times. The CDR3 DNA reads as TGTGCCAGCAGTTTACACAGGGCTGAGGACACTGAAGCTTTCTTT. Protein: CASSLHRAEDTEAFF. The chain links TRBV6-5 to TRBJ1-1; D might be TRBD1 (6 bases). The CDR3 is made up of 15 amino acids. Trimming cost V 4 bases and J 3 bases, with 15 bases left between them. The V gene's germline CDR1 is MNHEY and CDR2 SVGAGI.

This CDR3 is CASSFTEGNTIYF. In nucleotides, the CDR3 is TGTGCCAGCAGCTTTACAGAGGGAAACACCATATATTTT. The rearrangement uses TRBV5-5 and TRBJ1-3; D gene uncertain. Between the trimmed V and J ends, which lost 2 bases and 4 bases, there was a span of 7 bases. The CDR3 has 13 amino acids. Germline lookup yields CDR1 SGHKS and CDR2 YYEKEE (reference sequence).

In this sample, this clonotype turned up many times. The V gene is TRBV12-3 or TRBV12-4, the J gene TRBJ2-7; TRBD1 might be the D (6 bases). The CDR3 is made up of 12 amino acids. Trimming took off 6 bases at V and 5 bases at J, with 11 bases between the two ends. DNA for the CDR3: TGTGCCAGCAGCCCGGACAGTCACGAGCAGTACTTC. Encoded protein: CASSPDSHEQYF.

At least ten counts were recorded for this clonotype. The chain employs TRBV21-1 and TRBJ2-3; no DNA check was done on the table's D call, TRBD1. TRBV21-1 is labeled a pseudogene. The CDR3 loop spans 15 amino acids. The CDR3 sequence: CASSKATGKADTQYF. The CDR3 region has the DNA TGTGCCAGCAGCAAAGCGACAGGGAAGGCAGATACGCAGTATTTT.

This clonotype was seen many times. The genes are TRBV29-1 and TRBJ2-5; D remains ambiguous. Per germline, CDR1 SQVTM and CDR2 ANQGSEA. The CDR3 runs 13 residues. The V gene lost 6 bases and the J gene lost 3 bases, with 14 bases spanning the gap. The CDR3, as DNA: TGCAGCGTGCGCCGCCCCGCTGAAGAGACCCAGTACTTC. Its translation: CSVRRPAEETQYF.